This T cell receptor (beta chain) comes out of a study of regulatory T cells in long-lasting Graves disease. Time point indicated: persistent/refractory GD, antithyroid drugs over 5 years with positive TRAb. PBMC-extracted RNA yielded the TCR library. V gave up 4 bases and J gave up 3 bases; unmatched junction bases: 13. This CDR3 has 17 residues. The germline gives CDR1 MNHEY, CDR2 SVGEGT. Construction of the TCR beta libraries employed iRepertoire HTBI primers in conjunction with Arm-PCR of CDR3 regions. TCRdb re-called the multiplex PCR reads with MiXCR, one entry per CDR3 protein. The sample has about 430,000 distinct CDR3 sequences, under 25% seen once.

The TCR was taken from a female donor with Graves disease. The chain joins TRBV6-2 or TRBV6-3 to TRBJ2-5, with 8 nucleotides matching TRBD2. Sequences were derived from peripheral blood mononuclear cells (PBMCs), sampled when the disease was refractory, from a patient treated with antithyroid drugs. CDR3 protein: CASSFRLARSPKETQYF. CDR3 DNA: TGTGCCAGCAGTTTCCGACTAGCGCGATCCCCAAAAGAGACCCAGTACTTC.